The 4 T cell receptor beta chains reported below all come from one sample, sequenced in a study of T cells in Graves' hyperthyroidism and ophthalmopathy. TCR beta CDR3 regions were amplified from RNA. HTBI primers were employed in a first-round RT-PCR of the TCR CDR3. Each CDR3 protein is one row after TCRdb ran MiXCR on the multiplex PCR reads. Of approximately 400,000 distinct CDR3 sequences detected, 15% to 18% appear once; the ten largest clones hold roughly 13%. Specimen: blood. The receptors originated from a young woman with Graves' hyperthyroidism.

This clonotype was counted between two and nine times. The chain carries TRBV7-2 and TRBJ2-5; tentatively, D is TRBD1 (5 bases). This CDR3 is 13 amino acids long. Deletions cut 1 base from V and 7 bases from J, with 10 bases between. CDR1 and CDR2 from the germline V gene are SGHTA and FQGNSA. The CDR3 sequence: CASSLEGVGTQYF. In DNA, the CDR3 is TGTGCCAGCAGCTTAGAAGGGGTAGGGACCCAGTACTTC.

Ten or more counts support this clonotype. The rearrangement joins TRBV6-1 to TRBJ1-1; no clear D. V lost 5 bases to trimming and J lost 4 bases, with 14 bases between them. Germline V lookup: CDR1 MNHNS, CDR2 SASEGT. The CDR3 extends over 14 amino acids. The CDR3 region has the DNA TGTGCCAGCAGTTATGACTTCCTGAGCACTGAAGCTTTCTTT. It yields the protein CASSYDFLSTEAFF.

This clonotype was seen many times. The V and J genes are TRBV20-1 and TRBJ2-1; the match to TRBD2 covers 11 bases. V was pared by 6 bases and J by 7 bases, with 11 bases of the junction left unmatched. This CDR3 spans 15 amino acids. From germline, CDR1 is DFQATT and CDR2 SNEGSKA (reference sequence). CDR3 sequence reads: CSALSTSGGGNEQFF. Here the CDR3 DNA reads TGCAGTGCCCTATCAACTAGCGGGGGAGGGAATGAGCAGTTCTTC.

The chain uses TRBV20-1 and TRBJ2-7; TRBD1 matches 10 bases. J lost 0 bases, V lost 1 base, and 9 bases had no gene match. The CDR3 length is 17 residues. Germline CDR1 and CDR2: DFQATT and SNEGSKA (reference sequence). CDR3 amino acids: CSARGLAGTGASYEQYF. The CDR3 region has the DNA TGCAGTGCTAGAGGCCTAGCCGGGACAGGGGCCTCCTACGAGCAGTACTTC.